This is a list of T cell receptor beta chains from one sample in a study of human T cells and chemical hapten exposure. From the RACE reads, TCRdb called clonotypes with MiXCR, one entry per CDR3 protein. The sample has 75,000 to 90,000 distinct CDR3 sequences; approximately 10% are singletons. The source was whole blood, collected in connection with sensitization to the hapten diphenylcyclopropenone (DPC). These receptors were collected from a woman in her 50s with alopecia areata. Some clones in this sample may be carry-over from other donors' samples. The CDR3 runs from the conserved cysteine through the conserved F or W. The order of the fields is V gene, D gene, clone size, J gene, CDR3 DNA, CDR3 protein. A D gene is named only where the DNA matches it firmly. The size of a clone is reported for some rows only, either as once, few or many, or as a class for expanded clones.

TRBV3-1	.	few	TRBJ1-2	TGTGCCAGCAGCCAACGGGGAGCCTTACCTGGCTACACCTTC	CASSQRGALPGYTF
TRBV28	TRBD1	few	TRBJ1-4	TGTGCCAGCAGGACTGGACAGGGGAGGGTGGAAAAACTGTTTTTT	CASRTGQGRVEKLFF
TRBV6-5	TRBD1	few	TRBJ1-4	TGTGCCAGCAGTTACGCGACAGGGCGAGGCGAAAAACTGTTTTTT	CASSYATGRGEKLFF
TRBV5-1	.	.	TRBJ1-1	TGCGCCAGCAGCCAAGGCGCGACAAGTATGAACACTGAAGCTTTCTTT	CASSQGATSMNTEAFF
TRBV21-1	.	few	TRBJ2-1	TGTGCAATGTTCGGGCGCGGGCACAATGAGCAGTTCTTC	CAMFGRGHNEQFF
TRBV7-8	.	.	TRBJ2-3	TGTGCCACCGAAGGGCGGGGAACAGATACGCAGTATTTT	CATEGRGTDTQYF
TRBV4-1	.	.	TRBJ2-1	TGCGCCAGCAGCCAAGATGTTTCGGCTAGCCTGCCCCCAAGCTCCTACAATGAGCAGTTCTTC	CASSQDVSASLPPSSYNEQFF
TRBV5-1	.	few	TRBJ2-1	TGCGCCAGCAGCTTCCAGCGCCAGAGGAACAATGAGCAGTTCTTC	CASSFQRQRNNEQFF
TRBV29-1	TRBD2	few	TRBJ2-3	TGCAGCGTCCTAGCGGGTACGCAGTATTTT	CSVLAGTQYF
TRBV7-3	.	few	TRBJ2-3	TGTGCCAGCAGCTTGGGGGCTAGCAACACAGATACGCAGTATTTT	CASSLGASNTDTQYF
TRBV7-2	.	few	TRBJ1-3	TGTGCCAGCAGCTTAGGATCTGGAAACACCATATATTTT	CASSLGSGNTIYF
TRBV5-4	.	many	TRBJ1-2	TGTGCCAGCAGCTTGAGGAGGGGGACTAGCTATGGCTACACCTTC	CASSLRRGTSYGYTF
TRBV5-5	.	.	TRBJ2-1	TGTGCCAGCAGCCCACTAGTGTTGTACAATGAGCAGTTCTTC	CASSPLVLYNEQFF
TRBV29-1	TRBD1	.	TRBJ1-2	TGCAGCGCAGGGGGCGCGGTTGGTTATGGCTACACCTTC	CSAGGAVGYGYTF
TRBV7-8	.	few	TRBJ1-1	TGTGCCAGCAGCTTTGACAGCTTGAACACTGAAGCTTTCTTT	CASSFDSLNTEAFF
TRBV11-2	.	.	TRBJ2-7	TGTGCCAGCAGCCTGACCCCCTACGAGCAGTACTTC	CASSLTPYEQYF
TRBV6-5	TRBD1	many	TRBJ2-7	TGTGCCAGCAGTTACTCGGGGACAGGTGACGAGCAGTACTTC	CASSYSGTGDEQYF
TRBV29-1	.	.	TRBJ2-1	TGCAGCGTTGATTTTGGGGGAACCTACAATGAGCAGTTCTTC	CSVDFGGTYNEQFF
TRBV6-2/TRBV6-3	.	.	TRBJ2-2	TGTGCCAGCAGCCCCGTGCCCCATACCGGGGAGCTGTTTTTT	CASSPVPHTGELFF
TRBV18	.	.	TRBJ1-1	TGTGCCAGCTCTCCTATTGGAACGAACACTGAAGCTTTCTTT	CASSPIGTNTEAFF
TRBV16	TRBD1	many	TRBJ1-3	TGTGCCAGCAGCCGCCAGGGGGTCTCTGGAAACACCATATATTTT	CASSRQGVSGNTIYF
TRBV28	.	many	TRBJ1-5	TGTGCCAGCAGACCTCAGAGCAATCAGCCCCAGCATTTT	CASRPQSNQPQHF
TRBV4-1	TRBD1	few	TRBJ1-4	TGCGCCAGCAGCCAAGATCCGGGACAGGGTAGTGAAAAACTGTTTTTT	CASSQDPGQGSEKLFF
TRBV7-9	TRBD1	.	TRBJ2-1	TGTGCCAGCAGCCCCTTCGGGACAGCCTCCTACAATGAGCAGTTCTTC	CASSPFGTASYNEQFF
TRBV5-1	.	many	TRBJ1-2	TGCGCCAGCAGAATCGACAGGTCGGGCGGCTACACCTTC	CASRIDRSGGYTF
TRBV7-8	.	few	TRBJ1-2	TGTGCCAGCAGCTTAGCAGGGGGGAACTATGGCTACACCTTC	CASSLAGGNYGYTF
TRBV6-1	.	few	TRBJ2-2	TGTGCCAGCGGGGCAGGGATAACCGGGGAGCTGTTTTTT	CASGAGITGELFF
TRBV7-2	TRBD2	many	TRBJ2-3	TGTGCCAGCAAGCTCTCCCCGGGGGGAGGAGATACGCAGTATTTT	CASKLSPGGGDTQYF
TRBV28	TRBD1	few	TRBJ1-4	TGTGCCAGCCTAAGGGGGCTCAATGAAAAACTGTTTTTT	CASLRGLNEKLFF
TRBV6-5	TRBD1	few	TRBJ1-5	TGTGCCAGCAGGACGTCTGGGACAGGACTTAGCAATCAGCCCCAGCATTTT	CASRTSGTGLSNQPQHF
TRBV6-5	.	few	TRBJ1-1	TGTGCCAGCAGTTACTTGGGGGCCGCGCCGAACACTGAAGCTTTCTTT	CASSYLGAAPNTEAFF
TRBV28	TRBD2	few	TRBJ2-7	TGTGCCAGCAGTTTAGAGCGGGAGGTAACCTACGAGCAGTACTTC	CASSLEREVTYEQYF
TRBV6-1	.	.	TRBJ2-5	TGTGCCAGCAGTGAAGCACCAGGTTCCCAAGAGACCCAGTACTTC	CASSEAPGSQETQYF
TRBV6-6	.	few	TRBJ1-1	TGTGCCAGCAACCGGGACGGAAACACTGAAGCTTTCTTT	CASNRDGNTEAFF
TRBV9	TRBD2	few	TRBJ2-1	TGTGCCAGCAGCGAAGCGGGAGTGGAGAATGAGCAGTTCTTC	CASSEAGVENEQFF
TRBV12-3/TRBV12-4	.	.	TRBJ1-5	TGTGCCAACAGTTTGGACACGCTGAATCAGCCCCAGCATTTT	CANSLDTLNQPQHF
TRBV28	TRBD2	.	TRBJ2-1	TGTGCCAGCAGCCATTTTGGGACTAGCGGGAAATACAATGAGCAGTTCTTC	CASSHFGTSGKYNEQFF
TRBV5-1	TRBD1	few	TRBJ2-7	TGCGCCAGCAGCTGGACGACAGGGAACTACGAGCAGTACTTC	CASSWTTGNYEQYF
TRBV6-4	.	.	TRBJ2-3	TGTGCCAGCAGTCTTCGCCCCCAGGGGGATACGCAGTATTTT	CASSLRPQGDTQYF
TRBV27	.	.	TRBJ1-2	TGTGCCAGCAGTGCTTCTAGACTTTTCTATGGCTACACCTTC	CASSASRLFYGYTF
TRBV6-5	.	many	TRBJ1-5	TGTGCCAGCAGAGGACAGAATAGCAATCAGCCCCAGCATTTT	CASRGQNSNQPQHF
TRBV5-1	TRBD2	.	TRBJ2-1	TGCGCCAGCAGCTATAGCGGGAGTCTCTACAATGAGCAGTTCTTC	CASSYSGSLYNEQFF
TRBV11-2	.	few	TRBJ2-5	TGTGCCAGCAGCCGAACAACCAGCGGTTTCCAAGAGACCCAGTACTTC	CASSRTTSGFQETQYF
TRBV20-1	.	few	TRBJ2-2	TGCAGTGCTAGAGATTCAAAAACTTATCACACCGGGGAGCTGTTTTTT	CSARDSKTYHTGELFF
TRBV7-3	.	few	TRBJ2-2	TGTGCCAGCAGCTCGGTTCGGAACACCGGGGAGCTGTTTTTT	CASSSVRNTGELFF
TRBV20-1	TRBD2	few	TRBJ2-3	TGCAGTACCCCTAGCGGAGATACGCAGTATTTT	CSTPSGDTQYF
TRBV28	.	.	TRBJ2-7	TGTGCCAGCAGTTTAGTATCCAGGGTTAGCTCCTACGAGCAGTACTTC	CASSLVSRVSSYEQYF
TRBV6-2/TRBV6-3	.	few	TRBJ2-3	TGTGCCAGCAGTTACCCCGTTCCCACAGGGCCGGGGAGCACAGATACGCAGTATTTT	CASSYPVPTGPGSTDTQYF
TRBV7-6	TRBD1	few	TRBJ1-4	TGTGCCAGCAGCCGGACAGGGGGTAGTGAAAAACTGTTTTTT	CASSRTGGSEKLFF
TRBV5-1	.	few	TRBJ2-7	TGCGCCAGCAGCTTGGGGGCCCGAGATTTAGCGTACTTC	CASSLGARDLAYF
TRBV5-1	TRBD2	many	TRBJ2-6	TGCGCCAGCAGCTTCGGGACTAGCGGCCTCTCTGGGGCCAACGTCCTGACTTTC	CASSFGTSGLSGANVLTF
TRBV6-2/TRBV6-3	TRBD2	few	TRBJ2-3	TGTGCCAGCAGTTACCCGCACGGGACTAGCGGGAGGGCGAGGACAGATACGCAGTATTTT	CASSYPHGTSGRARTDTQYF
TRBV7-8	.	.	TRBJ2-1	TGTGCCAGCAGCTTAGTCGATTTTGGGAGGAATGAGCAGTTCTTC	CASSLVDFGRNEQFF
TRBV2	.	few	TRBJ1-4	TGTGCCAGCAGGACGGACAGAACTAATGAAAAACTGTTTTTT	CASRTDRTNEKLFF
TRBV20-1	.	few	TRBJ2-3	TGCAGTGCTAGCGGGTGGCTCCCAGATACGCAGTATTTT	CSASGWLPDTQYF
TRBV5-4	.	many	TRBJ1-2	TGTGCCAGCAGCCCGGGACGGGGGGATGGCTACACCTTC	CASSPGRGDGYTF
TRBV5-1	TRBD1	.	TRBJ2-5	TGCGCCAGCAGCCCGGGACAGGTGGGGAAGACCCAGTACTTC	CASSPGQVGKTQYF
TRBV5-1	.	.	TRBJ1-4	TGCGCCAGCAGCTTTCTCCCTAAGGAAAAACTGTTTTTT	CASSFLPKEKLFF
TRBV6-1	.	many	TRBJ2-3	TGTGCCAGCAGTGGGGGGACTCCTACGCAGTATTTT	CASSGGTPTQYF